What follows is one T cell receptor beta chain and its context. Its antigen is not identified. These data are taken from a study of B cell selection in AIRE deficiency. Findings and caveats of the study: Healthy donors alone shared more than 30% of some 3,300 Treg sequences; patients alone about 10%. About 31% of healthy-shared Treg TCRbeta sequences appeared in patient Tconv cells.

Conventional CD4 T cells were sorted as CD4+CD127+ cells. Controls came from healthy donors unrelated to patients. Some clones are missing from TCRdb's copy, which holds only in-frame ones; the method was immunoSEQ multiplex PCR. The table records about 25,000 clones, roughly 95% of them present only once. V lost 1 base and J 5 bases, leaving 11 bases between the germline ends. CDR1 is LGHNA, CDR2 YSLEER, per germline. This CDR3 is 15 amino acids long. The sample taken for sequencing was CD4+CD127+ conventional T cells sorted from PBMCs. The sequence came from a human donor in good health. J is TRBJ1-4 and V is TRBV4-3; no definite D call. CDR3 nucleotides: TGCGCCAGCAGCCAAGGAGACATGAAGAATGAAAAACTGTTTTTT. Residues: CASSQGDMKNEKLFF.